The next 9 T cell receptor beta chains were all read from a single sample in a study of T cells after yellow fever vaccination. Each CDR3 protein gets one entry after TCRdb re-called the 5' RACE reads with MiXCR. The repertoire holds around 600,000 distinct CDR3 sequences, with roughly 12% as singletons. Sample: PBMCs, taken on the day of the yellow fever booster vaccination. These receptors were collected from a man aged 25-45 years who received the YFV17D yellow fever vaccine.

This clonotype has only a few counts. J is TRBJ1-4 and V is TRBV6-5; no clear D gene. The CDR3 has 13 residues. Between the trimmed V and J ends, which lost 4 bases and 5 bases, there was a span of 8 bases. Germline V lookup: CDR1 MNHEY, CDR2 SVGAGI. The CDR3 region has the DNA TGTGCCAGCAGTTCAAACAACAATGAAAAACTGTTTTTT. It codes for CASSSNNNEKLFF.

The chain couples TRBV29-1 to TRBJ1-2, with 12 bases that match TRBD1. Per the germline V gene, CDR1 is SQVTM and CDR2 is ANQGSEA. The CDR3 length is 18 residues. V lost 8 bases to trimming and J lost 2 bases; unmatched junction nucleotides: 18. CDR3 sequence (DNA): TGCAGCACCAGTTGGATGGGACAGGGGGCGAGTACAAACTATGGCTACACCTTC. Translated: CSTSWMGQGASTNYGYTF.

On this clonotype itself: This may be a read error, as it is one base from a much larger clone. CDR3 DNA sequence: TGCGCCAGCAGCTTTTCAGTGACAGTGAAGGAAGAGACCCTGTACTTC. Its protein product is CASSFSVTVKEETLYF. V gene TRBV5-1 combines with J gene TRBJ2-5; a possible D gene is TRBD1 (5 bases). The CDR3 spans 16 residues. CDR1 and CDR2 from the germline V gene are SGHRS and YFSETQ.

This clonotype occurred a few times. V gene TRBV5-5 combines with J gene TRBJ2-2, with D unresolved. V lost 4 bases and J 1 base, leaving 11 bases between the germline ends. CDR1 and CDR2 from the germline V gene are SGHKS and YYEKEE (reference sequence). The CDR3 spans 15 residues. The CDR3 protein is CASSPYPVNTGELFF. CDR3 nucleotide sequence: TGTGCCAGCAGCCCCTATCCCGTGAACACCGGGGAGCTGTTTTTT.

This chain uses TRBV20-1 with TRBJ2-7; D is unresolved. This CDR3 comprises 11 residues. Germline CDR1 DFQATT, CDR2 SNEGSKA (reference sequence). Deletions cut 3 bases from V and 3 bases from J, with 6 bases between. The CDR3 bases are TGCAGTGCTAGGGCTTACTACGAGCAGTACTTC. Its translation is CSARAYYEQYF.

This clonotype has only a few counts. This chain connects TRBV21-1 to TRBJ1-6. TRBV21-1 has pseudogene status. The CDR3 spans 13 residues. The CDR3 here is CAVGSSYNSPLHF. The CDR3 DNA is TGTGCAGTGGGGAGCTCCTATAATTCACCCCTCCACTTT.

This clonotype was counted only a few times. The rearrangement links TRBV21-1 to TRBJ2-2. TRBV21-1 is a known pseudogene. The length of the CDR3 is 13 residues. The CDR3 here is CAPIDLNTGELFF. The CDR3 nucleotides read TGTGCCCCCATAGACCTGAACACCGGGGAGCTGTTTTTT.

This clonotype was seen more than once but under ten times. This rearrangement joins TRBV20-1 to TRBJ1-5, with TRBD1 matching 10 bases. CDR3 length: 16 residues. After removal of 2 bases from V and 7 bases from J, the junction contained 11 bases not matched to a gene. The germline CDR1 and CDR2 sequences are DFQATT and SNEGSKA (reference sequence). CDR3 nucleotides: TGCAGTGCTAGAAACACCGGGACAGGGGTCGGGCAGCCCCAGCATTTT. This codes for CSARNTGTGVGQPQHF.

This clonotype showed up just a few times. The chain employs TRBV19 and TRBJ2-3, with 10 bases fitting TRBD1. This CDR3 is built from 15 residues. In germline, CDR1 is LNHDA, CDR2 SQIVND (reference sequence). Unmatched junction bases numbered 7, after V lost 4 bases and J lost 6 bases. The CDR3 DNA reads TGTGCCAGTAGTACGACAGGGGGCGGATGGGATACGCAGTATTTT. Its protein product is CASSTTGGGWDTQYF.